The present entry profiles one T cell receptor (beta chain) with its context. This sample was taken from a study of blood T cell repertoires in COVID-19. Study summary: Sources were T cells, B-cell-depleted T cells, or PBMCs; the material itself was cDNA or gDNA.

Germline V gene lookup returns CDR1 KGHDR and CDR2 SFDVKD. The CDR3 sequence is 13 residues long. V was shortened by 4 bases and J by 2 bases, with 5 bases between the two germline ends. Authors' processing steps: How many nucleated cells were present was estimated from reference gene primer amplification. Produced via immunoSEQ multiplex PCR; TCRdb's table is partial and in-frame only. V and J calls and clone size follow that table, whereas D and trimming were derived from the DNA. The table includes some 200,000 clones, 85% to 90% detected once. The clonotype originates from a woman aged 50 to 60 with acute or convalescent COVID-19. The sample taken for sequencing was peripheral blood. V gene TRBV24-1 combines with J gene TRBJ2-1; D gene uncertain. The CDR3 here is CATSDSAYNEQFF. The CDR3 bases are TGTGCCACCAGTGACTCAGCCTACAATGAGCAGTTCTTC.